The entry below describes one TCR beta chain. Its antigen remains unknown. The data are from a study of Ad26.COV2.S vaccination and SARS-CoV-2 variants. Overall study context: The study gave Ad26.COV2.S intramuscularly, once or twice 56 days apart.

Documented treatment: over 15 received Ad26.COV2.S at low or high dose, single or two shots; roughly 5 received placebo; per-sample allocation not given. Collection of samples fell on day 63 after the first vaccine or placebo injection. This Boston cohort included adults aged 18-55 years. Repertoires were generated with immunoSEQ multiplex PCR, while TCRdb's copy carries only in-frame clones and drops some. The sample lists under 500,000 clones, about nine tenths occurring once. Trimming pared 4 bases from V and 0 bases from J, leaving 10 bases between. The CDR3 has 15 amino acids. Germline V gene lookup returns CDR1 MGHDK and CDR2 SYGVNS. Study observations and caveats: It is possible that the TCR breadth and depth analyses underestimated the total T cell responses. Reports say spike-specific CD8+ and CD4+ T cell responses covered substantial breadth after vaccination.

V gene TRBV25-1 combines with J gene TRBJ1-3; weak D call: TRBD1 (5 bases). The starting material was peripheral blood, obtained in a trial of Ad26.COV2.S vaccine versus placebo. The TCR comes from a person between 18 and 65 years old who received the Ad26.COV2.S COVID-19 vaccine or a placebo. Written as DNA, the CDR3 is TGTGCCAGCAGTGGCCCGGGGGGCTCTGGAAACACCATATATTTT. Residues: CASSGPGGSGNTIYF.